A single sample gave rise to the 10 T cell receptor beta chains below, sequenced in a study of regulatory T cells in long-lasting Graves disease. Sequencing libraries for TCR beta were prepared with iRepertoire HTBI primers and Arm-PCR of CDR3 regions. TCRdb re-analysed the multiplex PCR reads in MiXCR, keeping a single row per CDR3 protein. Seen here are roughly 450,000 distinct CDR3 sequences, around a quarter observed once, and the top ten hold roughly 30%. Time point in this sample: persistent/refractory GD, antithyroid drugs over 5 years with positive TRAb. From RNA extracted from PBMCs, the TCR library was made. Specimen: peripheral blood mononuclear cells (PBMCs), collected when the disease was refractory, from a patient treated with antithyroid drugs. The origin of the receptors is a female donor with Graves disease.

The sample holds many counts of this clonotype. This chain links TRBV6-1 with TRBJ1-2; 7 bases fit TRBD1. Germline V gives CDR1 MNHNS, CDR2 SASEGT. The CDR3 loop spans 12 amino acids. V lost 3 bases, J lost 7 bases, and 2 bases stayed unmatched. CDR3 amino acids: CASSDTGAGYTF. The CDR3 DNA reads as TGTGCCAGCAGTGATACAGGGGCTGGCTACACCTTC.

This chain connects TRBV12-5 to TRBJ1-1, with D possibly TRBD1 on 5 matching bases. V lost 1 base and J lost 5, with 5 bases in between. The V gene's germline CDR1 is LGHNT and CDR2 FRNRAP. The CDR3 extends over 12 amino acids. In DNA form, the CDR3 reads TGTGCTAGTGGTTTGGGGGGGACTGAAGCTTTCTTT. Protein product: CASGLGGTEAFF.

The gene calls are TRBV7-2 and TRBJ2-1; D is unresolved. Trimming shortened V by 6 bases and J by 9 bases, and 15 bases separated the two germline ends. Germline CDR1 SGHTA, CDR2 FQGNSA. The CDR3 runs to 13 residues. The CDR3 bases are TGTGCCAGCAGGCGTAGTTTTGGTCTTGAGCAGTTCTTC. Translated: CASRRSFGLEQFF. Using reference TRBV7-2 and TRBJ2-1 for the parts outside the CDR3, the full variable domain is GAGVSQSPSNKVTEKGKDVELRCDPISGHTALYWYRQSLGQGLEFLIYFQGNSAPDKSGLPSDRFSAERTGGSVSTLTIQRTQQEDSAVYLCASRRSFGLEQFFGPGTRLTVL.

This clonotype showed up many times. V usage is TRBV27 and J usage is TRBJ1-2, with TRBD1 matching over 7 bases. The CDR3 extends over 16 amino acids. Germline CDR1 and CDR2: MNHEY and SMNVEV (reference sequence). V dropped 2 bases and J dropped 3; count of bases not matched to a gene: 9. The CDR3 DNA reads as TGTGCCAGCAGTTTAGTTCCCGTCACAGGGGACTATGGCTACACCTTC. It translates to CASSLVPVTGDYGYTF.

This clonotype has ten or more counts. This rearrangement joins TRBV2 to TRBJ1-2; D is uncertain. The CDR3 length is 12 residues. The germline CDR1 and CDR2 sequences are SNHLY and FYNNEI. The V gene lost 4 bases and the J gene lost 6 bases, with 9 bases spanning the gap. CDR3 loop: CASSVGLDGYTF. The CDR3 DNA sequence: TGTGCCAGCAGTGTTGGACTGGATGGCTACACCTTC. Complete variable domain (other parts from reference TRBV2 and TRBJ1-2): EPEVTQTPSHQVTQMGQEVILRCVPISNHLYFYWYRQILGQKVEFLVSFYNNEISEKSEIFDDQFSVERPDGSNFTLKIRSTKLEDSAMYFCASSVGLDGYTFGSGTRLTVV.

The chain combines TRBV30 with TRBJ2-2; 8 nucleotides align to TRBD2. CDR3 length: 13 amino acids. Per the germline V gene, CDR1 is GTSNPN and CDR2 is SVGIG (reference sequence). V lost 3 bases to trimming and J lost 6 bases; unmatched junction nucleotides: 3. The CDR3 DNA reads as TGTGCCTGGAGACCCGGGGGGGCCGGGGAGCTGTTTTTT. This encodes CAWRPGGAGELFF.

This chain uses TRBV15 with TRBJ2-3; TRBD2 agrees at 7 bases. The V and J ends lost 0 bases and 8 bases, in that order; junction bases with no gene match: 8. The CDR3 contains 15 residues. Germline loops: CDR1 LNHNV, CDR2 YYDKDF (reference sequence). The CDR3 is CATSRDLAGAATQYF. The CDR3 bases are TGTGCCACCAGCAGAGATCTGGCGGGAGCTGCTACGCAGTATTTT.

The V call is TRBV4-3, the J call TRBJ1-2; D remains unclear. V lost 0 bases and J lost 2, with 10 bases in between. This CDR3 spans 15 amino acids. Per the germline V gene, CDR1 is LGHNA and CDR2 is YSLEER. CDR3 nucleotides: TGCGCCAGCAGCCAAGACTTACACCTCAACTATGGCTACACCTTC. Encoded protein: CASSQDLHLNYGYTF.

There are many counts of this clonotype. CDR3 region: CASSSVQTQYF. Here the CDR3 DNA reads TGTGCCAGCAGCTCCGTTCAAACCCAGTACTTC. This chain uses TRBV11-2 with TRBJ2-5; no clear D gene. Trimming pared 4 bases from V and 8 bases from J, leaving 8 bases between. Germline CDR1 and CDR2: SGHAT and FQNNGV. There are 11 residues in the CDR3.

This sequence joins TRBV10-3 and TRBJ2-1, with D perhaps given as TRBD1 or TRBD2 (5 bases each). V lost 7 bases and J lost 6, with 16 bases in between. The CDR3 loop spans 14 amino acids. Germline V CDR1 and CDR2: ENHRY, SYGVKD. CDR3 in amino acids: CAITLGGPTNEQFF. In nucleotides, the CDR3 is TGTGCCATCACCCTTGGGGGTCCTACCAATGAGCAGTTCTTC.